This TCR beta chain was retrieved from a study of cytomegalovirus exposure and HLA in healthy donors. 13 Jbeta primers and 60 Vbeta primers were used for the PCR. The repertoire was sequenced with immunoSEQ multiplex PCR; TCRdb's copy has only in-frame clones and lacks some. The table records under 150,000 clones, roughly 65% of them present only once. From germline, CDR1 is MDHEN and CDR2 SYDVKM. This CDR3 has 15 amino acids. Germline trimming cut 9 bases from V and 2 bases from J; bases unmatched to any gene: 9. Specimen: PBMCs. This sequence was found in a man aged 55 to 69 in good health and CMV-seronegative. V gene TRBV28 combines with J gene TRBJ2-2; 7 bases are a match to TRBD1. The CDR3: CARPRDSLNTGELFF. CDR3 bases: TGTGCCAGGCCCCGGGACAGTCTTAACACCGGGGAGCTGTTTTTT.